This T cell receptor beta chain emerged from a study of naive and memory T cell subsets. Study-level results: Naive repertoires, especially CD8, held a few larger clonotypes, possibly memory cells re-expressing CD45RA. Gini index rose across naive, CM, EM and EMRA in CD4 and CD8.

Of note for this clonotype: Its matching antigen is unknown.

With 4 bases removed from V and 3 bases from J, the gap between germline ends came to 21 bases. This CDR3 is 17 amino acids long. CDR1 and CDR2 (germline): MNHNS, SASEGT. Two oligonucleotides, mixed equimolar, formed the beta constant-region primer covering TRBC1 and TRBC2. Four rounds of PCR amplified the ligated cDNA using nested alpha and beta constant-region primers plus SP2. TCRdb analysed the UMI-ligation and nested PCR reads with MiXCR anew, one entry per CDR3 protein. The table records approximately 150,000 distinct CDR3 sequences, approximately 20% of them present only once. Cells stained for CD3, CD4, CD8, CD45RA, CD27 and viability were sorted into four CD45RA/CD27 subsets.

J is TRBJ1-2 and V is TRBV6-1; D remains unclear. The sequenced sample consisted of naive CD8+ T cells from blood. The clonotype originates from a human donor in good health. DNA of the CDR3: TGTGCCAGCAGTGCCGCCCTGGGTCGCCGCTCGCACTATGGCTACACCTTC. Its translation: CASSAALGRRSHYGYTF.